This T cell receptor beta chain was obtained from a study of cytomegalovirus exposure and HLA in healthy donors. In regard to this clone: Its target is not known.

Regarding the study as a whole: While the bulk of TCR sequences proved rare, some public TCRs turned up in many donors. Presence/absence comparisons presumed near-even sequencing depth among donors.

V dropped 7 bases and J dropped 3; count of bases not matched to a gene: 8. Germline CDR1 reads MNHEY; CDR2 reads SMNVEV (reference sequence). The CDR3 has 14 amino acids. Amplification used 60 Vbeta primers and 13 Jbeta primers. The data were produced by immunoSEQ multiplex PCR, yet TCRdb's version contains in-frame clones alone and is incomplete. The sample shows fewer than 350,000 clones, around 90% of them seen only once. Sequenced material: PBMCs. The rearrangement uses TRBV27 and TRBJ2-7; 8 bases map to TRBD1. This TCR was recovered from a woman aged 18-35 years in good health and CMV-seronegative. The CDR3 DNA sequence: TGTGCCAGCAAGCCAGGGGGCGGGCGCTACGAGCAGTACTTC. Translating gives CASKPGGGRYEQYF.